This T cell receptor beta chain was obtained from a study of cytomegalovirus exposure and HLA in healthy donors. In its sample, this clone was seen a few times. The ends were cut back, 7 bases at V and 6 bases at J, with 18 bases in the middle. Germline V gene lookup returns CDR1 MNHEY and CDR2 SVGAGI. The CDR3 has 15 amino acids. In the PCR, 60 Vbeta and 13 Jbeta primers were used. Clones were read by immunoSEQ multiplex PCR, and TCRdb kept only the in-frame ones, dropping some. The data contain about 150,000 clones, approximately 79% of them singletons. V usage is TRBV6-5 and J usage is TRBJ1-4, with D possibly matching TRBD1 (6 bases). The material sequenced was PBMCs. This TCR was recovered from a male donor in good health and CMV-seronegative. The CDR3 DNA follows: TGTGCCAGCACCTGGGCGGGGGCGCCTTATGAAAAACTGTTTTTT. Translation gives CASTWAGAPYEKLFF.